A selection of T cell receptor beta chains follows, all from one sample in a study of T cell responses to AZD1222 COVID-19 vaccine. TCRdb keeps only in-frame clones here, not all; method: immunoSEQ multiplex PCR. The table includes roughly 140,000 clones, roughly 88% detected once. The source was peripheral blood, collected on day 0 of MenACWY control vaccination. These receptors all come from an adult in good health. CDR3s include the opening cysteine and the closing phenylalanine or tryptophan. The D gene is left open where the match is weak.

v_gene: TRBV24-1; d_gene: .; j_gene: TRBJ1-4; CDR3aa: CATSPAGSGEKLFF
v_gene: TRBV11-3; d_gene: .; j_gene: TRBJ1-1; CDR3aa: CASSLEEGTEAFF
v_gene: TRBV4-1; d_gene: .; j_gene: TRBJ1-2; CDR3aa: CASSPAQAPNGYTF
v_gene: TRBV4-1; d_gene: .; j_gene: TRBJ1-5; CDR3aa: CASSYRAIGNQPQHF
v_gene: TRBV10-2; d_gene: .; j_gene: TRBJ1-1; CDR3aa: CASSEWADTEAFF
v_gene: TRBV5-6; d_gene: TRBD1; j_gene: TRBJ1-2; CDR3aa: CASSLELRTGANYGYTF
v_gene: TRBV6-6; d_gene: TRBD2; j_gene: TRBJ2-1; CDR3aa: CASRLAGINEQFF
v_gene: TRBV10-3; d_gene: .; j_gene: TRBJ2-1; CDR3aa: CAISPGENEQFF
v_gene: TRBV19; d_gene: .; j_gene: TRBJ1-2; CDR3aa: CASSIRTGNYGYTF
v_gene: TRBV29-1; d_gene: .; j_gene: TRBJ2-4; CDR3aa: CSVADSQLAKNIQYF
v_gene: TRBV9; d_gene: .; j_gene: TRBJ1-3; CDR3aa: CASSERGSSGNTIYF
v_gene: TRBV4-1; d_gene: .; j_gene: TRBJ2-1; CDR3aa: CASSRGGRDNEQFF
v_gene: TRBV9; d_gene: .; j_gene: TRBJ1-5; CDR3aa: CASSLGGFNQPQHF
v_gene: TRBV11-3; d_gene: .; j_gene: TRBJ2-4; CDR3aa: CASSLDYKNIQYF
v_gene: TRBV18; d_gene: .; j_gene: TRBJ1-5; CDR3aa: CASSTPGRGNYGNQPQHF
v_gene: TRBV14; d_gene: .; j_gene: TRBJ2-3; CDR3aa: CASSQDSWDTQYF
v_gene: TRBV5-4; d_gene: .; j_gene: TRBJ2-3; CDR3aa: CASSSGGSSTDTQYF
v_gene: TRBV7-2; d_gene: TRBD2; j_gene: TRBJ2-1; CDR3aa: CASSLAVGLAGGSNEQFF
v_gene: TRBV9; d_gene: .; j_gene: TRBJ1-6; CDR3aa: CASSVEGGNSPLHF
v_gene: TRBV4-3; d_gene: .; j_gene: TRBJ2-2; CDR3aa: CASSQESFLRELFF
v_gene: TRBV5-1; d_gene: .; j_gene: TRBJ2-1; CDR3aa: CASSALTGTINEQFF
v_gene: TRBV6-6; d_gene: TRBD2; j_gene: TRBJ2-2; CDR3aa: CASILAGFTGELFF
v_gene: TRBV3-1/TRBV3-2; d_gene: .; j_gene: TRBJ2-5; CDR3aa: CASSPQETQYF
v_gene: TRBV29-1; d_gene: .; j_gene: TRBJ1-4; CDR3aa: CSVGGASSNEKLFF
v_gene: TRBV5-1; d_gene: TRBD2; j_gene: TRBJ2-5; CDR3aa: CASSFSGGAGETQYF
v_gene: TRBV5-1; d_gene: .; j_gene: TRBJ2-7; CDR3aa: CASSVGDATYEQYF
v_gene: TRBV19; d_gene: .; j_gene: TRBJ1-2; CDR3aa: CASTTGLTPIGYTF
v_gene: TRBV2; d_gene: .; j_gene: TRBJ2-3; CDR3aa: CASSGSSGLRTDTQYF
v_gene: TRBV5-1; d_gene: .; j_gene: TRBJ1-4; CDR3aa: CASSQSIPRREKLFF
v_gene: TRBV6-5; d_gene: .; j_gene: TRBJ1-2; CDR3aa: CASSYLGDNYGYTF
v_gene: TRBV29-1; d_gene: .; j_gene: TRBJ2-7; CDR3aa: CSFLDEGSYEQYF
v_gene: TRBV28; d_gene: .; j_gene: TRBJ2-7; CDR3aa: CASTTVVTALSYEQYF
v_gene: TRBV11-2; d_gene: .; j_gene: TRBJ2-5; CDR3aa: CASSKSGLQETQYF
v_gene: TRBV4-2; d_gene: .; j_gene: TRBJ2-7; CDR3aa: CASSQAVSSYEQYF
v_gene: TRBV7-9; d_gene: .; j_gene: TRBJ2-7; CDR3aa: CASSPGDNLYEQYF
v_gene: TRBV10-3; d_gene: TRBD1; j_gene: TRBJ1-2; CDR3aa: CAIVGQGADDYGYTF
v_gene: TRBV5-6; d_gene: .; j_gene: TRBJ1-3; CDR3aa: CASSLRGNTIYF
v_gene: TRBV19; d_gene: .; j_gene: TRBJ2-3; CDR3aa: CATLIGGTDTQYF
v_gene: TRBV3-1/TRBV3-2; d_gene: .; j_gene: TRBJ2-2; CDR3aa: CASSRKGRTGELFF
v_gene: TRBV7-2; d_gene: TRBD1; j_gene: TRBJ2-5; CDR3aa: CASSSPLGQGPETQYF